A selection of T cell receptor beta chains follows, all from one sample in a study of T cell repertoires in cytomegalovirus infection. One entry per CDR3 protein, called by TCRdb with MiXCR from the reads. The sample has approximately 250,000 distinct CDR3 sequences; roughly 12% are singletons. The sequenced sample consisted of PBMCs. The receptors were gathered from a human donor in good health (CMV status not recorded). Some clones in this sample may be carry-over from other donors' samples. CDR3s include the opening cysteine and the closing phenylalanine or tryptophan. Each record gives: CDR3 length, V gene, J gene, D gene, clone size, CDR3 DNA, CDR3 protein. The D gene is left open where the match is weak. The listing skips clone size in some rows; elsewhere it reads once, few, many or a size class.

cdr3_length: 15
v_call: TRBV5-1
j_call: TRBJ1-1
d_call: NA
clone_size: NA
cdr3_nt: TGCGCCAACAGCTTGGCGGGGGGCATGAACACTGAAGCTTTCTTT
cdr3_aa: CANSLAGGMNTEAFF

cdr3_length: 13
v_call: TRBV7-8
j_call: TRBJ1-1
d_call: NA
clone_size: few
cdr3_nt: TGTGCCAGCAGCTTAGTGGATGAGGGCAGAGCTTTCTTT
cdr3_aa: CASSLVDEGRAFF

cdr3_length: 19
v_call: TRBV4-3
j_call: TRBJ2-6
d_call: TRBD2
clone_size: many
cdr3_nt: TGCGCCAGCAGCCAAGCACTAGCGGGAGCGGGCTCGGGGGCCAACGTCCTGACTTTC
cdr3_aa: CASSQALAGAGSGANVLTF

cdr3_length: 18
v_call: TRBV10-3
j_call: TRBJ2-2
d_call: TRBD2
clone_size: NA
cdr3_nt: TGTGCCATCAGTGAGTCAAGGAGCGGGGAACAGAACACCGGGGAGCTGTTTTTT
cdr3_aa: CAISESRSGEQNTGELFF

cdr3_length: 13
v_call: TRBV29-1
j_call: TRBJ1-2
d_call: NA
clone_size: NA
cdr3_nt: TGCAGCGCTCCTATTCTGGGACTCTGGGGCTACACCTTC
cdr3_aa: CSAPILGLWGYTF

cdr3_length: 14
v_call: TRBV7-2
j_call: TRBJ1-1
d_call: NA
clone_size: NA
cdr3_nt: TGTGCCAGCAGCTTAGAAGGGCCGTTCACTGAAGCTTTCTTT
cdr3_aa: CASSLEGPFTEAFF

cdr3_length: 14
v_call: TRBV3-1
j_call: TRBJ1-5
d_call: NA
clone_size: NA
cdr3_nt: TGTGCCAGCAGCCAAGAGGGTCTGAGCCAGCCCCAGCATTTT
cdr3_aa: CASSQEGLSQPQHF

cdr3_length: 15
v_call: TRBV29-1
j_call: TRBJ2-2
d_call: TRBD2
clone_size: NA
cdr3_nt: TGCAGCGTGATCCGACTAGCGGGAAATTCCGGGGAGCTGTTTTTT
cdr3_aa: CSVIRLAGNSGELFF

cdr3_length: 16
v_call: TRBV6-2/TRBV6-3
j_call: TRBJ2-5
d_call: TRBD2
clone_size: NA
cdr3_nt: TGTGCCAGCAGTTACTCAGGCGGGGGAAGCCAAGAGACCCAGTACTTC
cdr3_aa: CASSYSGGGSQETQYF

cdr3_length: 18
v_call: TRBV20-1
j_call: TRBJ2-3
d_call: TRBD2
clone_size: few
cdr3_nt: TGCAGTGCTAGTCTCTTGGGGCTAGCGGGGGTGGGACCAGATACGCAGTATTTT
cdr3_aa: CSASLLGLAGVGPDTQYF

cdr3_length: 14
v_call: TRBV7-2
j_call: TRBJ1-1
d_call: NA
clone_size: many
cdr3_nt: TGTGCCAGCACCAAAGGACGGGCAAACACTGAAGCTTTCTTT
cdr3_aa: CASTKGRANTEAFF

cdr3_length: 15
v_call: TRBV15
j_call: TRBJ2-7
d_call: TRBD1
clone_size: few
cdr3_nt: TGTGCCACCAGCAGAGATCCGGGACAGGCCTACGAGCAGTACTTC
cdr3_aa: CATSRDPGQAYEQYF

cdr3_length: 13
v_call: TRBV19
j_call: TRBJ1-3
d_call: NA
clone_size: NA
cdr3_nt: TGTGCCAGTAGTGTCGACGCCGGAAACACCATATATTTT
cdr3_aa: CASSVDAGNTIYF

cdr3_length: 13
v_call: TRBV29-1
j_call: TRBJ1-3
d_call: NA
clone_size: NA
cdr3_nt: TGCAGCGCTTCGGACCTCTCTGGAAACACCATATATTTT
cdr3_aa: CSASDLSGNTIYF

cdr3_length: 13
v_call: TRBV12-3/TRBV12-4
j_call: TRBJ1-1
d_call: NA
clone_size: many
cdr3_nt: TGTGCCAGCAGTTTGCACCGGGGCAGTGAAGCTTTCTTT
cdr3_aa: CASSLHRGSEAFF

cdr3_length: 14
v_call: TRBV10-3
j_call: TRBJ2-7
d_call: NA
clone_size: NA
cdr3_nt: TGTGCCATCAGTGAGTCAACAGGATCCTACGAGCAGTACTTC
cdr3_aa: CAISESTGSYEQYF

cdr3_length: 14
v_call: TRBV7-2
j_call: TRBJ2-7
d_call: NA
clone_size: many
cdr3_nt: TGTGCCAGCAGCAACGTTCTGGGAGCCTACGAGCAGTACTTC
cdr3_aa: CASSNVLGAYEQYF

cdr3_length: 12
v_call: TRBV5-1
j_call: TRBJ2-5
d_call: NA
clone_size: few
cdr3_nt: TGCGCCAGCAGCTTGGACTGGGAGACCCAGTACTTC
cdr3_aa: CASSLDWETQYF

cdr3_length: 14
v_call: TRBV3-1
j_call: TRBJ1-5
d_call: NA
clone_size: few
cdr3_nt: TGTGCCAGCAGTCAGGGACGGGGAAATCAGCCCCAGCATTTT
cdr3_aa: CASSQGRGNQPQHF

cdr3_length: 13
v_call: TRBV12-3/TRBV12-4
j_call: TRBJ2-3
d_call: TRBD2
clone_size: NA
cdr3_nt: TGTGCCAGCGGGGCGGGGGGCACAGATACGCAGTATTTT
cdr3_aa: CASGAGGTDTQYF

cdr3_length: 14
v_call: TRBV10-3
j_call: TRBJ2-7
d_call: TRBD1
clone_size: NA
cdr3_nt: TGTGCCATCAGTTTGAACAGGGACAGGGACGAGCAGTACTTC
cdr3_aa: CAISLNRDRDEQYF

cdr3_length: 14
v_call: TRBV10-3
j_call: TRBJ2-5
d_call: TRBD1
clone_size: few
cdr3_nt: TGTGCCACGGAAGGCCAGGGACAGAAAGAGACCCAGTACTTC
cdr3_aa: CATEGQGQKETQYF

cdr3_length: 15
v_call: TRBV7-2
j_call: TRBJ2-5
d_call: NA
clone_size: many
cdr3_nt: TGTGCCAGCAGCTTAGACGGGGACGACATTCGGACCCAGTACTTC
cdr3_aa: CASSLDGDDIRTQYF